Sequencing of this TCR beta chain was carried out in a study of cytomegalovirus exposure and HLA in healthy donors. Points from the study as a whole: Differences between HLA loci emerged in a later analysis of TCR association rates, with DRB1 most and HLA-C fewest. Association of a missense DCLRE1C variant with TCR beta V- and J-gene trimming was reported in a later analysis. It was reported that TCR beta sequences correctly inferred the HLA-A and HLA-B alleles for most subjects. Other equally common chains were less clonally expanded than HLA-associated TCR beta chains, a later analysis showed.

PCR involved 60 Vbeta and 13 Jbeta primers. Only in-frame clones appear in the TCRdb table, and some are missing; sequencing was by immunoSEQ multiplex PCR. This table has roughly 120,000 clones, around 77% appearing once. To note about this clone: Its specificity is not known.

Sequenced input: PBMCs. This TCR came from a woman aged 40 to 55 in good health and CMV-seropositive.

The CDR3 is CASSMALGLADAYEQYF. In DNA form, the CDR3 reads TGTGCCAGTAGTATGGCCTTGGGACTAGCGGATGCCTACGAGCAGTACTTC. The genes are TRBV19 and TRBJ2-7, with 11 bases matching TRBD2. Looked up from germline, CDR1 is LNHDA and CDR2 is SQIVND (reference sequence). Trimming at V came to 3 bases and at J to 2 bases, leaving 9 bases not matched to a gene. This CDR3 is built from 17 residues.